This record concerns one T cell receptor (beta chain) sequence. Antigen: not known. These data come from a study of T cell responses to AZD1222 COVID-19 vaccine. Turning to the study itself: Combined were second doses at about 4 or about 12 weeks.

This CDR3 comprises 13 residues. Germline-derived CDR1 and CDR2 are MNHEY and SVGAGI. Trimming took off 3 bases at V and 5 bases at J, with 10 bases between the two ends. Profiled with immunoSEQ multiplex PCR; TCRdb holds only in-frame clones, not every one. The sample carries some 170,000 clones, around 90% recorded once. General study points: Repertoires were obtained only post-peak T cell response.

This clonotype originated in an adult in good health. The chain uses TRBV6-5 and TRBJ1-1; maybe TRBD1 (6 bases). The specimen comprised peripheral blood, sampled on day 0 of AZD1222 vaccination. The CDR3: CASSYGGTTEAFF. Here the CDR3 DNA reads TGTGCCAGCAGTTATGGCGGGACAACTGAAGCTTTCTTT.